The 4 T cell receptor beta chains in this list originate from one sample, sequenced in a study of T cell responses to AZD1222 COVID-19 vaccine. Profiled with immunoSEQ multiplex PCR; TCRdb holds only in-frame clones, not every one. The sample holds around 78,000 clones, about nine tenths seen once. Source: peripheral blood, taken on day 0 of AZD1222 vaccination. The receptors here all came from an adult in good health.

This chain connects TRBV2 to TRBJ2-5; possible D gene TRBD2, 5 bases. Germline V gene lookup returns CDR1 SNHLY and CDR2 FYNNEI. Trimming removed 3 bases from V and 7 bases from J, with 18 bases in between. This CDR3 is 15 amino acids long. CDR3 amino acids: CASSDHSPQEGTQYF. CDR3 sequence (DNA): TGTGCCAGCAGTGACCACAGCCCCCAAGAGGGGACCCAGTACTTC.

The chain carries TRBV20-1 and TRBJ2-1; D gene unclear. The germline gives CDR1 DFQATT, CDR2 SNEGSKA (reference sequence). V was shortened by 6 bases and J by 12 bases, with 15 bases between the two germline ends. This CDR3 has 11 amino acids. In DNA form, the CDR3 reads TGCAGTGCCGTAGAGCTTGGGTGGCAGTTCTTC. It translates to CSAVELGWQFF.

This sequence joins TRBV4-1 and TRBJ1-2; no firm D call. From germline, CDR1 is MGHRA and CDR2 YSYEKL. The CDR3 runs 14 residues. V was shortened by 3 bases and J by 2 bases, with 10 bases between the two germline ends. Written as DNA, the CDR3 is TGCGCCAGCAGCCAGGGCGGGAACAACTATGGCTACACCTTC. It is translated as CASSQGGNNYGYTF.

The gene calls are TRBV19 and TRBJ1-5; no clear D. The CDR3 runs to 12 residues. V shed 6 bases and J shed 0 bases, with 3 bases lying between them. Germline CDR1 is LNHDA and CDR2 is SQIVND (reference sequence). CDR3 DNA: TGTGCCAGTAGACATAGCAATCAGCCCCAGCATTTT. Translation: CASRHSNQPQHF.